The clone carrying this T cell receptor beta chain has just a few counts. Its antigen remains unidentified. Researchers made TCR cDNA using 5'RACE template switching, and this step added a universal primer site and UMIs. TCRdb itself ran the 5' RACE reads through MiXCR, one entry per CDR3 protein. The data contain about 120,000 distinct CDR3 sequences, around 9.8% of them singletons. The data were obtained in a study of T cells after yellow fever vaccination. Study-wide context: Low-cell-number fractions underwent preparation using SMART-Seq v4 Ultra Low Input. The study, taken as a whole, reports: When the response was secondary, it was weaker but reached its peak faster, day 5 versus 15. The study noted that FACS-sorted repertoires could contain abundant clonotypes contaminating from the bulk population.

The V and J ends lost 5 bases and 3 bases, in that order; junction bases with no gene match: 11. This CDR3 is built from 16 residues. The chain carries TRBV12-3 or TRBV12-4 and TRBJ1-1; 8 bases map to TRBD1. The receptor was derived from a man aged 18 to 29 who received the YFV17D yellow fever vaccine. The sequencing used CD8+ T cells sorted from PBMCs, collected on the day of the yellow fever booster vaccination. This chain's CDR3 is CASSPSRTGPDTEAFF. DNA for the CDR3: TGTGCCAGCAGTCCCTCCCGGACAGGGCCGGACACTGAAGCTTTCTTT.